The T cell receptor (beta chain) described here comes from a study of cytomegalovirus exposure and HLA in healthy donors. General study results and limits: Altogether, 160 or so TCR beta chains were recorded as cytomegalovirus-associated.

To note about this clone: Antigen: not known.

The PCR was carried out with 60 Vbeta primers and 13 Jbeta primers. The table came from immunoSEQ multiplex PCR; TCRdb's copy has only in-frame clones and leaves some out. In the table there are under 150,000 clones, approximately 80% of which are singletons. The CDR3 runs to 15 residues. The ends were cut back, 2 bases at V and 4 bases at J, with 14 bases in the middle. Germline V gene data show CDR1 as SGHTA and CDR2 as FQGNSA. This receptor was obtained from a woman between 40 and 50 years old in good health and CMV-seronegative. Sequencing was carried out using PBMCs. This chain connects TRBV7-2 to TRBJ2-5; no definite D call. The CDR3 sequence: CASSLRGTTGETQYF. The CDR3 DNA reads as TGTGCCAGCAGCTTACGTGGCACTACGGGAGAGACCCAGTACTTC.